The subject of this entry is one TCR beta chain. No antigen is known for it. Germline V gene lookup returns CDR1 MGHRA and CDR2 YSYEKL. The CDR3 consists of 17 residues. The V end lost 4 bases, the J end lost 0 bases, and 16 bases lay between the germline ends. TCRdb itself ran the reads through MiXCR, one entry per CDR3 protein. The sample lists 84,000 or so distinct CDR3 sequences, around 49% occurring once. This record belongs to a study of T cell repertoires in cytomegalovirus infection. On the study more broadly: In the study, CMV epitopes included recently identified HLA-C-restricted and well-studied HLA-B-restricted ones. Indicated by public TCR beta signatures were CMV infection and matching HLA type. Findings of the study overall: Frequencies of public TCR beta families were cumulated, and this identified carriers of CMV plus the relevant HLA. HLA-C-restricted CMV-specific TCR beta clonotypes were dominant in the ex vivo response.

This receptor was obtained from a human donor in good health (CMV status not recorded). Some clones in this sample may be carry-over from other donors' samples. Source: CD8+ T cells from cultured PBMCs, taken from culture after CMV antigen stimulation. The gene calls are TRBV4-1 and TRBJ2-1, with a tentative D call TRBD1 (6 bases). The DNA for the CDR3 is TGCGCCAGCAGCCCGCGACTGGGGGCAATCTCCTACAATGAGCAGTTCTTC. Its protein is CASSPRLGAISYNEQFF.